This T cell receptor beta chain was captured in a study of blood T cell repertoires in COVID-19. Researchers sorted participants into cohorts using their self-reported clinical history. Germline V gene data show CDR1 as SGHAT and CDR2 as FQNNGV. Trimming removed 5 bases from V and 7 bases from J, with 16 bases in between. The length of the CDR3 is 14 residues. As originally analysed: Researchers report that nucleated cell counts were estimated from reference gene primer amplification. Produced via immunoSEQ multiplex PCR; TCRdb's table is partial and in-frame only. V, J and clone size are those of that table, while D and trimming were read from the DNA. The sample lists a few hundred thousand clones, approximately 84% occurring once.

The gene calls are TRBV11-2 and TRBJ2-3; D remains ambiguous. The specimen was PBMCs or T cells enriched from blood (not recorded which). The TCR sequence derives from a woman between 25 and 40 years old who had recovered from COVID-19. The DNA for the CDR3 is TGTGCCAGCAGCCCAGGCGCCAGCACGTATACGCAGTATTTT. This codes for CASSPGASTYTQYF.